Shown below are 32 T cell receptor beta chains from a single sample sequenced in a study of blood T cells in healthy people across ages (dated by TCRdb to between 2014 and 2017). Library method: 5' RACE. Sequenced using an Illumina HiSeq 2500. The second PCR ran for about 7 to 11 cycles and used a J-beta primer mix along with a sample-barcoded 5' primer. TCRdb passed the public sequencing reads through fastp at Q25 and MiXCR, retaining productive beta sequences. CDR3 protein sequences are deduplicated, and each keeps its most common genes and DNA. The sample table holds around 710,000 distinct CDR3 sequences, of which 40% to 45% were seen once. Together, the top ten hold about 20% of the sample. The specimen sequenced was blood. These receptor sequences come from a woman in her sixties or seventies in good health.

This chain connects TRBV4-3 to TRBJ1-1; no firm D call. The germline CDR1 and CDR2 sequences are LGHNA and YSLEER. This CDR3 spans 17 amino acids. V dropped 0 bases and J dropped 0 bases, with 14 bases sitting between them. The CDR3 nucleotides read TGCGCCAGCAGCCAAGAGACCGGGTCGGTCGTGAACACTGAAGCTTTCTTT. It codes for CASSQETGSVVNTEAFF.

In this sample, this clonotype turned up many times. CDR3 residues: CASNPPGQGASYEQYF. For the CDR3, the DNA is TGTGCCAGCAACCCTCCGGGACAGGGGGCTTCCTACGAGCAGTACTTC. This rearrangement joins TRBV9 to TRBJ2-7; 12 bases line up with TRBD1. The V gene's germline CDR1 is SGDLS and CDR2 YYNGEE. The length of the CDR3 is 16 residues. J lost 1 base, V lost 6 bases, and 8 bases had no gene match.

This clonotype was recorded a few times. The chain joins TRBV6-1 to TRBJ2-7; the D is unclear. V lost 1 base and J 0 bases, leaving 7 bases between the germline ends. CDR1 MNHNS and CDR2 SASEGT come from the germline V gene. The CDR3 consists of 14 residues. The DNA for the CDR3 is TGTGCCAGCAGTGAAGACAGTAGCTCCTACGAGCAGTACTTC. Its protein is CASSEDSSSYEQYF.

The chain combines TRBV5-1 with TRBJ2-2; D gene uncertain. Looked up from germline, CDR1 is SGHRS and CDR2 is YFSETQ. Trimming removed 2 bases at V and 6 bases at J, with 14 bases between. The CDR3 is made up of 15 amino acids. The CDR3: CASSFRSAWAGELFF. The CDR3, as DNA: TGCGCCAGCAGCTTTCGGAGCGCTTGGGCCGGGGAGCTGTTTTTT.

Points on this clonotype: This may be a read error: a much more frequent sequence differs by one nucleotide. The chain employs TRBV29-1 and TRBJ2-3; D is perhaps TRBD1 or TRBD2 (5 bases each). The ends were cut back, 7 bases at V and 0 bases at J, with 14 bases in the middle. CDR1 and CDR2 from the germline V gene are SQVTM and ANQGSEA. This CDR3 is built from 14 residues. CDR3 DNA sequence: TGCAGCGCATTAGTGGGGACGAGCACAGATACGCAGTATTTT. Its translation: CSALVGTSTDTQYF.

The V gene is TRBV20-1, the J gene TRBJ2-5; 14 bases are a match to TRBD2. The J call may be mistaken, given a closer DNA end match to TRBJ2-7. The CDR3 loop spans 15 amino acids. Germline V CDR1 and CDR2: DFQATT, SNEGSKA (reference sequence). CDR3: CSARTSGRVGGEQYF. CDR3 nucleotides: TGCAGTGCTAGGACTAGCGGGAGGGTCGGCGGCGAGCAGTACTTC.

The chain employs TRBV20-1 and TRBJ2-5; D may be TRBD2 (6 bases). The CDR3 is 11 amino acids. Trimming cost V 6 bases and J 7 bases, with 12 bases left between them. The germline V gene has CDR1 DFQATT and CDR2 SNEGSKA (reference sequence). This CDR3 is CSARTIGTQYF. CDR3 in DNA: TGCAGTGCGAGGACTATTGGGACCCAGTACTTC.

The V call is TRBV12-3 or TRBV12-4, the J call TRBJ2-1, with D possibly being TRBD2 (5 bases). The CDR3 runs to 12 residues. V lost 3 bases and J lost 12, with 12 bases in between. For the CDR3, the DNA is TGTGCCAGCAGTTTGCACGGGGATGGGCAGTTCTTC. Its protein is CASSLHGDGQFF.

The V and J genes are TRBV30 and TRBJ1-2; possibly TRBD1 for D (6 bases). The CDR3 consists of 11 residues. Germline CDR1 and CDR2: GTSNPN and SVGIG (reference sequence). Trimming left V 5 bases short and J 2 bases short, with 6 bases between. CDR3: CAWDRNYGYTF. The CDR3, as DNA: TGTGCCTGGGACAGGAACTATGGCTACACCTTC.

This clonotype was observed a few times. The chain employs TRBV27 and TRBJ2-1; D uncertain. Germline V gene lookup returns CDR1 MNHEY and CDR2 SMNVEV (reference sequence). The CDR3 sequence is 12 residues long. The V gene lost 3 bases and the J gene lost 6 bases, with 6 bases spanning the gap. The CDR3 DNA sequence: TGTGCCAGCAGTTTGAACCGCAATGAGCAGTTCTTC. Its protein is CASSLNRNEQFF.

This clonotype occurred a few times. The chain carries TRBV5-4 and TRBJ2-5, with no clear D. CDR1 and CDR2 (germline): SGHNT, YYREEE (reference sequence). V was shortened by 0 bases and J by 3 bases, with 12 bases between the two germline ends. This CDR3 is 15 amino acids long. The CDR3 loop reads CASSLAGPVEETQYF. CDR3 nucleotides: TGTGCCAGCAGCTTGGCCGGCCCCGTGGAAGAGACCCAGTACTTC.

The sample holds a few counts of this clonotype. The junction shows a germline mismatch at one end, possibly a read error. The rearrangement uses TRBV7-8 and TRBJ1-5; no clear D. This CDR3 is built from 15 residues. CDR1 and CDR2 (germline): SGHVS, FQNEAQ. The chain's CDR3 is CASRLEGTGNQPQHF. The CDR3 nucleotides read TGTGCCAGCAGATTAGAGGGAACAGGCAATCAGCCCCAGCATTTT. Filled out from reference TRBV7-8 and TRBJ1-5, the complete variable domain reads GAGVSQSPRYKVAKRGQDVALRCDPISGHVSLFWYQQALGQGPEFLTYFQNEAQLDKSGLPSDRFFAERPEGSVSTLKIQRTQQEDSAVYLCASRLEGTGNQPQHFGDGTRLSIL.

V usage is TRBV10-3 and J usage is TRBJ2-2; 12 bases line up with TRBD2. Germline values: CDR1 ENHRY, CDR2 SYGVKD. The trim removed 1 base at V and 4 bases at J, leaving 7 bases unmatched. The CDR3 has 18 residues. The CDR3 DNA sequence: TGTGCCATCAGTGAGTTGCTAGCGGGAGGGCCAATCACCGGGGAGCTGTTTTTT. Translating it yields CAISELLAGGPITGELFF.

This clonotype was detected a few times. This chain links TRBV12-3 or TRBV12-4 with TRBJ2-1, with D possibly matching TRBD2 (6 bases). The CDR3 totals 14 residues. V was shortened by 7 bases and J by 5 bases, with 15 bases between the two germline ends. The CDR3 here is CASTLGGSHNEQFF. Written as DNA, the CDR3 is TGTGCCAGCACCTTAGGAGGGTCCCACAATGAGCAGTTCTTC.

CDR3: CSAARPGGTGGTEAFF. CDR3 in DNA: TGCAGTGCTGCCCGACCAGGGGGGACAGGGGGCACTGAAGCTTTCTTT. The J gene is TRBJ1-1, the V gene TRBV20-1; 11 nucleotides line up with TRBD1. V gave up 5 bases and J gave up 4 bases; unmatched junction bases: 12. The germline V gene encodes CDR1 DFQATT and CDR2 SNEGSKA (reference sequence). The CDR3 has 16 residues.

The rearrangement joins TRBV6-2 or TRBV6-3 to TRBJ2-5, with 11 bases that match TRBD2. Germline assignment: CDR1 MNHEY and CDR2 SVGEGT. V lost 6 bases and J lost 3; bases outside the gene matches: 9. The CDR3 has 16 amino acids. The CDR3: CASRDPGLAVKETQYF. The CDR3 DNA reads TGTGCCAGCAGGGATCCGGGACTAGCGGTGAAAGAGACCCAGTACTTC.

This clonotype came up many times. CDR3 sequence: CSARELAGGWYQETQYF. The DNA for the CDR3 is TGCAGTGCTAGAGAACTAGCGGGGGGCTGGTACCAAGAGACCCAGTACTTC. The chain joins TRBV20-1 to TRBJ2-5, with TRBD2 identical over 12 bases. Germline loops: CDR1 DFQATT, CDR2 SNEGSKA (reference sequence). The V and J ends lost 0 bases and 0 bases, in that order; junction bases with no gene match: 5. CDR3 length: 17 amino acids.

This clonotype was observed a handful of times. The J gene is TRBJ2-7, the V gene TRBV5-1; D remains ambiguous. The germline gives CDR1 SGHRS, CDR2 YFSETQ. The CDR3 is 17 residues long. V lost 0 bases, J lost 2 bases, and 18 bases lay in between. The CDR3 DNA is TGCGCCAGCAGCTTGGCCCCTAGTAGCCGGATACCCTACGAGCAGTACTTC. Residues: CASSLAPSSRIPYEQYF.

CDR3 sequence (DNA): TGCAGCGTTGAGGGACTAGCGGGAGCGTACAATGAGCAGTTCTTC. This translates into CSVEGLAGAYNEQFF. The rearrangement uses TRBV29-1 and TRBJ2-1; the match to TRBD2 covers 14 bases. Germline CDR1 is SQVTM and CDR2 is ANQGSEA. V shed 3 bases and J 4 bases; nucleotides not matched to a gene: 2. The CDR3 extends over 15 amino acids.

V and J are TRBV7-8 and TRBJ2-1, with 8 bases matching TRBD1. This CDR3 has 16 residues. CDR1 SGHVS and CDR2 FQNEAQ come from the germline V gene. The V gene end was trimmed by 5 bases and the J gene end by 1 base; junction bases not matched to a gene: 7. CDR3 amino acids: CASSPVTGASYNEQFF. The CDR3 nucleotides read TGTGCCAGCAGCCCCGTGACAGGGGCTTCCTACAATGAGCAGTTCTTC.

The table lists this clonotype with a few counts. CDR3 sequence: CASSPSQMNEKLFF. The CDR3 coding sequence is TGTGCCAGCAGCCCTTCCCAGATGAATGAAAAACTGTTTTTT. The chain is built from TRBV7-8 and TRBJ1-4; D unclear. This CDR3 contains 14 residues. The germline gives CDR1 SGHVS, CDR2 FQNEAQ. Trimming removed 5 bases at V and 5 bases at J, with 12 bases between.

This clonotype was recorded a few times. The gene calls are TRBV2 and TRBJ2-7; 10 positions agree with TRBD1. CDR1 and CDR2 from the germline V gene are SNHLY and FYNNEI. V lost 6 bases and J lost 5; bases outside the gene matches: 7. CDR3 length: 14 residues. The CDR3 bases are TGTGCCAGCAGGGCGGGACAGGGGATCAACGAGCAGTACTTC. This codes for CASRAGQGINEQYF.

The chain links TRBV2 to TRBJ2-3; a weak D match, TRBD2 (6 bases). Looked up from germline, CDR1 is SNHLY and CDR2 is FYNNEI. V lost 3 bases and J lost 4, with 14 bases in between. The CDR3 loop spans 15 amino acids. The CDR3 DNA sequence: TGTGCCAGCAGTGATACTAGCCGGGCCCCAGATACGCAGTATTTT. This codes for CASSDTSRAPDTQYF. Filled out from reference TRBV2 and TRBJ2-3, the complete variable domain reads EPEVTQTPSHQVTQMGQEVILRCVPISNHLYFYWYRQILGQKVEFLVSFYNNEISEKSEIFDDQFSVERPDGSNFTLKIRSTKLEDSAMYFCASSDTSRAPDTQYFGPGTRLTVL.

The chain combines TRBV20-1 with TRBJ2-4; 9 bases agree with TRBD2. The CDR3 extends over 17 amino acids. J gave up 2 bases and V 1 base, and 9 bases lay outside the gene matches. Per germline, CDR1 DFQATT and CDR2 SNEGSKA (reference sequence). This chain's CDR3 is CSARGGGAETPKNIQYF. The DNA of the CDR3 is TGCAGTGCTAGAGGCGGGGGGGCCGAGACCCCCAAAAACATTCAGTACTTC.

This clonotype came up a few times. The CDR3 DNA is TGCAGTGCCAATACAGGGGCGTATGAGCAGTTCTTC. Residues: CSANTGAYEQFF. The chain links TRBV20-1 to TRBJ2-1; 7 bases agree with TRBD1. The CDR3 sequence is 12 residues long. CDR1 DFQATT and CDR2 SNEGSKA come from the germline V gene (reference sequence). Trimming took 6 bases from V and 8 from J; bases not matched to a gene: 7.

This chain connects TRBV24-1 to TRBJ2-1, with 9 positions matching TRBD2. CDR1 is KGHDR, CDR2 SFDVKD, per germline. Losses at the gene ends were 7 bases for V and 13 bases for J; bases not matched to a gene: 19. The CDR3 length is 16 residues. This CDR3 reads CATSPPRAGGLETQFF. Here the CDR3 DNA reads TGTGCCACCAGCCCGCCCAGGGCGGGAGGGCTAGAGACCCAGTTCTTC.

This clonotype showed up many times. This sequence joins TRBV6-2 or TRBV6-3 and TRBJ2-7, with D tentatively TRBD2 (6 bases). The CDR3 covers 14 residues. V was trimmed by 6 bases and J by 0 bases, leaving 12 bases between them. The germline V gene encodes CDR1 MNHEY and CDR2 SVGEGT. The CDR3, as DNA: TGTGCCAGCAGGGGGACTTTCCCCTCCTACGAGCAGTACTTC. This translates into CASRGTFPSYEQYF.

The chain links TRBV10-3 to TRBJ1-2; D unresolved. V gave up 3 bases and J gave up 3 bases, with 14 bases separating them. The CDR3 is 15 amino acids. Germline CDR1 is ENHRY and CDR2 is SYGVKD. CDR3 nucleotide sequence: TGTGCCATCAGTGAATACGAGGGAAGGGACTATGGCTACACCTTC. The encoded protein is CAISEYEGRDYGYTF.

J is TRBJ1-2 and V is TRBV20-1; 8 bases line up with TRBD1. This CDR3 comprises 15 residues. With 6 bases clipped from V and 4 bases from J, the junction kept 13 bases outside the gene matches. Germline V gene data show CDR1 as DFQATT and CDR2 as SNEGSKA (reference sequence). CDR3 nucleotide sequence: TGCAGTGCCCCAACAGGGGGGCAGGGGGGCTATGGCTACACCTTC. Residues: CSAPTGGQGGYGYTF.

The rearrangement joins TRBV7-2 to TRBJ2-1, with 9 bases lining up with TRBD2. The germline CDR1 and CDR2 sequences are SGHTA and FQGNSA. V trimming: 5 bases; J trimming: 0 bases; junction bases outside the gene matches: 5. The CDR3 length is 16 residues. CDR3 residues: CASSQNSGSSYNEQFF. The CDR3 DNA reads TGTGCCAGCAGCCAAAATAGCGGGAGCTCCTACAATGAGCAGTTCTTC.

This chain links TRBV20-1 with TRBJ1-5, with 12 bases aligning to TRBD1. There are 17 residues in the CDR3. V shed 4 bases, J shed 7 bases, and the junction held 14 bases outside the gene matches. Germline-derived CDR1 and CDR2 are DFQATT and SNEGSKA (reference sequence). CDR3: CSAKKSGQGALGQPQHF. CDR3 coding DNA: TGCAGTGCTAAGAAATCGGGACAGGGGGCGCTTGGCCAGCCCCAGCATTTT.

V is TRBV20-1 and J is TRBJ1-1; 7 nucleotides align to TRBD1. The CDR3 contains 14 residues. Germline loops: CDR1 DFQATT, CDR2 SNEGSKA (reference sequence). V lost 6 bases and J lost 0; bases outside the gene matches: 7. The DNA for the CDR3 is TGCAGTGCCCAACAGGGACAGATGAACACTGAAGCTTTCTTT. This gives the protein CSAQQGQMNTEAFF.